The 21 T cell receptor beta chains below all came from one sample that was sequenced in a study of T-cell memory formation after mild COVID-19. TCRdb re-called the 5' RACE reads through MiXCR, storing one row per CDR3 protein. The sample yields about 400,000 distinct CDR3 sequences, approximately 15% seen once. Sequenced material: PBMCs or a T cell subset sorted from them (not recorded which). The receptors come from a man between 18 and 35 years old who had mild COVID-19 (a few samples of this study predate the infection). Cell type and time point are not known.

The V call is TRBV12-3 or TRBV12-4, the J call TRBJ2-1, with D perhaps assigned TRBD1 or TRBD2 (5 bases each). The ends were cut back, 3 bases at V and 6 bases at J, with 12 bases in the middle. CDR3 length: 14 residues. The CDR3 here is CASSLGVRANEQFF. In nucleotides, the CDR3 is TGTGCCAGCAGTTTGGGGGTCAGGGCCAATGAGCAGTTCTTC.

A few counts support this clonotype. The rearrangement uses TRBV6-2 or TRBV6-3 and TRBJ2-1; D is undetermined. V was trimmed by 2 bases and J by 3 bases, leaving 14 bases between them. In germline, CDR1 is MNHEY, CDR2 SVGEGT. This CDR3 contains 16 residues. This CDR3 is CASSYLSARYYNEQFF. The CDR3 nucleotides read TGTGCCAGCAGTTACCTTTCGGCCCGCTACTACAATGAGCAGTTCTTC.

In its sample, this clonotype was seen many times. In nucleotides, the CDR3 is TGTGCCAGCAGCCTTACAGGGGTTATCACAGATACGCAGTATTTT. The encoded protein is CASSLTGVITDTQYF. V is TRBV7-9 and J is TRBJ2-3; 7 positions match TRBD1. The CDR3 sequence is 15 residues long. Germline V gene sequence: CDR1 SEHNR, CDR2 FQNEAQ (reference sequence). V lost 5 bases, J lost 2 bases, and 7 bases stayed unmatched.

This clonotype has just a few counts. The J gene is TRBJ2-1, the V gene TRBV20-1; tentatively, D is TRBD1 or TRBD2 (6 bases each). V was trimmed by 3 bases and J by 9 bases, leaving 18 bases between them. Looked up from germline, CDR1 is DFQATT and CDR2 is SNEGSKA (reference sequence). This CDR3 is built from 14 residues. The CDR3 DNA sequence: TGCAGTGCTAGCAAAGGGGGGTTGGAGAGTGAGCAGTTCTTC. Translation: CSASKGGLESEQFF.

This clonotype was detected a few times. The chain uses TRBV5-5 and TRBJ2-4; no clear D gene. The germline CDR1 and CDR2 sequences are SGHKS and YYEKEE (reference sequence). The CDR3 contains 13 residues. V lost 4 bases to trimming and J lost 5 bases, with 10 bases between them. CDR3 residues: CASSTPPENIQYF. The CDR3 DNA reads as TGTGCCAGCAGCACACCTCCGGAAAACATTCAGTACTTC.

In its sample, this clonotype was seen a few times. This chain links TRBV4-2 with TRBJ2-5; TRBD2 aligns across 13 bases. V was pared by 2 bases and J by 6 bases, with 3 bases of the junction left unmatched. Germline assignment: CDR1 LGHNA and CDR2 YNFKEQ. This CDR3 has 15 amino acids. The CDR3 DNA reads as TGTGCCAGCAGCCAAACTAGCGGGGGGGCAAAGACCCAGTACTTC. Its protein product is CASSQTSGGAKTQYF.

The V call is TRBV4-2, the J call TRBJ2-1; 7 bases agree with TRBD2. CDR1 LGHNA and CDR2 YNFKEQ come from the germline V gene. Trimming took 0 bases from V and 1 from J; bases not matched to a gene: 3. The length of the CDR3 is 16 residues. The CDR3 region is CASSQEGLWSYNEQFF. The CDR3 coding sequence is TGTGCCAGCAGCCAAGAGGGACTATGGTCCTACAATGAGCAGTTCTTC.

This clonotype was seen a few times. The rearrangement joins TRBV12-3 or TRBV12-4 to TRBJ1-1; possible D gene TRBD1, 5 bases. The CDR3 length is 15 residues. Trimming removed 5 bases at V and 4 bases at J, with 17 bases between. The CDR3 nucleotides are TGTGCCAGCAGTCTACTTGGGGGGGGGTCCACTGAAGCTTTCTTT. Translation: CASSLLGGGSTEAFF.

Regarding this clonotype: Germline is not matched at one junction end, which may reflect a read error. This chain connects TRBV6-2 or TRBV6-3 to TRBJ2-1, with no clear D. The V gene's germline CDR1 is MNHEY and CDR2 SVGEGT. This CDR3 is built from 12 residues. The DNA of the CDR3 is TGTGCCAGCAGCCCGCTAGATAATGGGCAGTTCTTC. Translated, it gives CASSPLDNGQFF.

In its sample, this clonotype was seen many times. The chain is built from TRBV4-1 and TRBJ1-1; possible D gene TRBD1, 5 bases. V was shortened by 0 bases and J by 0 bases, with 14 bases between the two germline ends. This CDR3 has 17 amino acids. CDR1 MGHRA and CDR2 YSYEKL come from the germline V gene. In DNA form, the CDR3 reads TGCGCCAGCAGCCAAGAGAGTGGGGGTGGCATGAACACTGAAGCTTTCTTT. This translates into CASSQESGGGMNTEAFF.

This clonotype was seen a few times. The V gene is TRBV29-1, the J gene TRBJ1-2; D may be TRBD1 (6 bases). V lost 7 bases, J lost 4 bases, and 19 bases lay in between. Germline CDR1 and CDR2: SQVTM and ANQGSEA. The CDR3 runs to 14 residues. CDR3 nucleotides: TGCAGCGCCCAGATAAGCCAGGGGATCTATGGCTACACCTTC. This codes for CSAQISQGIYGYTF.

This clonotype was counted a few times. The chain links TRBV5-6 to TRBJ2-7, with D possibly being TRBD2 (5 bases). CDR1 and CDR2 from the germline V gene are SGHDT and YYEEEE. The CDR3 covers 15 residues. Trimming shortened V by 1 base and J by 4 bases, and 15 bases separated the two germline ends. CDR3 protein: CASSLYPPGMYEQYF. CDR3 nucleotides: TGTGCCAGCAGCTTGTACCCTCCGGGGATGTACGAGCAGTACTTC.

This clonotype was seen a few times. The rearrangement joins TRBV6-5 to TRBJ2-2; D might be TRBD1 (5 bases). CDR1 and CDR2 (germline): MNHEY, SVGAGI. Trimming pared 6 bases from V and 3 bases from J, leaving 17 bases between. CDR3 length: 16 amino acids. CDR3 loop: CASRSRHRSYTGELFF. Written as DNA, the CDR3 is TGTGCCAGCAGGAGCCGGCACAGGTCCTACACCGGGGAGCTGTTTTTT.

The genes are TRBV5-1 and TRBJ2-5, with 7 bases lining up with TRBD1. The germline V gene encodes CDR1 SGHRS and CDR2 YFSETQ. Trimming removed 6 bases from V and 1 base from J; junction bases left unmatched: 6. The CDR3 spans 14 residues. The CDR3 coding sequence is TGCGCCAGCATGTGGGACAGCGTCCAAGAGACCCAGTACTTC. Translating it yields CASMWDSVQETQYF.

This clonotype has more than one count but fewer than ten. V is TRBV9 and J is TRBJ2-7, with 8 bases lining up with TRBD1. CDR1 is SGDLS, CDR2 YYNGEE, per germline. V trimming: 0 bases; J trimming: 5 bases; junction bases outside the gene matches: 10. This CDR3 comprises 16 residues. The chain's CDR3 is CASSVDPGQVSHEQYF. The CDR3 DNA is TGTGCCAGCAGCGTAGACCCGGGACAGGTTTCCCACGAGCAGTACTTC.

This clonotype was seen a few times. V gene TRBV30 combines with J gene TRBJ2-7; 8 positions agree with TRBD1. Trimming removed 4 bases from V and 3 bases from J; junction bases left unmatched: 2. Germline CDR1 reads GTSNPN; CDR2 reads SVGIG (reference sequence). The CDR3 loop spans 12 amino acids. The CDR3 DNA follows: TGTGCCTGGACACAGGGGGGCTACGAGCAGTACTTC. It yields the protein CAWTQGGYEQYF.

This clonotype was detected once. The chain joins TRBV4-1 to TRBJ1-1, with D unclear. CDR3 length: 14 residues. CDR1 MGHRA and CDR2 YSYEKL come from the germline V gene. The germline V and J ends were trimmed by 1 base and 1 base, with 7 bases remaining between them. CDR3 sequence reads: CASSQALRNTEAFF. The CDR3 region has the DNA TGCGCCAGCAGCCAAGCGCTGAGGAACACTGAAGCTTTCTTT.

This clonotype was observed a handful of times. The rearrangement links TRBV10-3 to TRBJ2-7, with 10 bases matching TRBD1. The CDR3 runs 16 residues. CDR1 is ENHRY, CDR2 SYGVKD, per germline. V lost 4 bases and J lost 0; bases outside the gene matches: 6. The CDR3 protein is CAISGGDRGLSYEQYF. The CDR3 DNA is TGTGCCATCAGTGGGGGGGACAGGGGCCTCTCCTACGAGCAGTACTTC.

The chain combines TRBV6-2 or TRBV6-3 with TRBJ2-1, with 12 bases fitting TRBD2. V trimming: 5 bases; J trimming: 0 bases; junction bases outside the gene matches: 2. The germline V gene has CDR1 MNHEY and CDR2 SVGEGT. The length of the CDR3 is 16 residues. The CDR3 nucleotides read TGTGCCAGCAGTCCGACTAGCGGGGGCTCCTACAATGAGCAGTTCTTC. Translated, it gives CASSPTSGGSYNEQFF.

This clonotype has a handful of counts. The DNA of the CDR3 is TGCGCCAGCAGCCGGGACGGACAGCCCACCGGGGAGCTGTTTTTT. This codes for CASSRDGQPTGELFF. This chain uses TRBV4-3 with TRBJ2-2; tentative D call: TRBD1 (6 bases). From germline, CDR1 is LGHNA and CDR2 YSLEER. Trimming cost V 4 bases and J 4 bases, with 13 bases left between them. CDR3 length: 15 residues.

This clonotype was counted at least ten times. The rearrangement uses TRBV4-3 and TRBJ1-3; D ambiguous. Trimming removed 3 bases at V and 5 bases at J, with 11 bases between. CDR1 and CDR2 from the germline V gene are LGHNA and YSLEER. There are 14 residues in the CDR3. CDR3 DNA: TGCGCCAGCAGCCACCCCCCGCCCCGAAACACCATATATTTT. It yields the protein CASSHPPPRNTIYF.